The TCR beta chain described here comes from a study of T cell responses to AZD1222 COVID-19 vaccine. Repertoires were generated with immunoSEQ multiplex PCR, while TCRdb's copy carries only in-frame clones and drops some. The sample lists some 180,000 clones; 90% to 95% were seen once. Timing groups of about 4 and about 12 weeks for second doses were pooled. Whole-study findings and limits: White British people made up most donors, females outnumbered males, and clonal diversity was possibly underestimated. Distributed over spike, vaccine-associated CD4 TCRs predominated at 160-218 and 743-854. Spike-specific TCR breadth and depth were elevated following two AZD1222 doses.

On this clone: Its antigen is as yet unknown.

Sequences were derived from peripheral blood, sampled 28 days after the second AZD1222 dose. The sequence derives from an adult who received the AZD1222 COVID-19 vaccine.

The CDR3, as DNA: TGTGCCAGCAGTTTATGGGGGGACTACAAGGACGGCTACACCTTC. This translates into CASSLWGDYKDGYTF. V gene TRBV27 combines with J gene TRBJ1-2; maybe TRBD1 (5 bases). Trimming took 1 base from V and 8 from J, leaving 17 bases between them. The CDR3 runs to 15 residues. Germline CDR1 reads MNHEY; CDR2 reads SMNVEV (reference sequence).